This T cell receptor beta chain was documented in a study of response to subunit inactivated influenza vaccine. TCRdb redid the calling of the RT-PCR reads with MiXCR, one entry per CDR3 protein. This table holds about 570,000 distinct CDR3 sequences, about 11% found once. This clonotype was found a few times. The same sample was also studied in work on T cells expressing NK-cell markers. This second study says: 5'RACE template switching built TCR beta cDNA with unique molecular identifiers.

The source material was PBMCs from blood, sampled on the day of vaccination. The clonotype originates from a man aged 45-60 years who received an inactivated influenza vaccine.

The CDR3 coding sequence is TGTGCCAGCAGTTCCTACGGACTACCCCAAGAGACCCAGTACTTC. Its translation: CASSSYGLPQETQYF. The chain uses TRBV6-2 or TRBV6-3 and TRBJ2-5; D is perhaps TRBD2 (6 bases). Germline values: CDR1 MNHEY, CDR2 SVGEGT. The CDR3 runs to 15 residues. V was shortened by 4 bases and J by 1 base, with 13 bases between the two germline ends.